Listed below are T cell receptor beta chains from one sample, sequenced in a study of Graves' ophthalmopathy and Graves' hyperthyroidism. TCRdb reprocessed the multiplex PCR reads with MiXCR, giving one entry per CDR3 protein. The sample includes 500,000 to 800,000 distinct CDR3 sequences, about two fifths of them seen just once. Sequencing input: peripheral blood. These TCRs come from an adult man with Graves' ophthalmopathy. Each CDR3 is given with its conserved first and last residue. The D gene is left open where the match is weak. Size is omitted from some rows. Given values are once, few, many or a class for expanded clones.

D gene,J gene,V gene,clone size,CDR3 DNA,CDR3 protein
TRBD2,TRBJ2-7,TRBV2,many,TGTGCCAGCAGTGAAGCGGGAGGGGAATACGAGCAGTACTTC,CASSEAGGEYEQYF
-,TRBJ2-4,TRBV19,-,TGTGCCAGCCGGGACACCTTTGTCAAAAACATTCAGTACTTC,CASRDTFVKNIQYF
-,TRBJ2-5,TRBV6-5,many,TGTGCCAGCAGTTACTCGAGGCCGAAGTACCAAGAGACCCAGTACTTC,CASSYSRPKYQETQYF
-,TRBJ2-7,TRBV9,many,TGTGCCAGCAGCGTAGCGGGTGGTGGAAGTTACGAGCAGTACTTC,CASSVAGGGSYEQYF
TRBD2,TRBJ2-7,TRBV5-1,few,TGCGCCAGCAGCCAAAATCCGGCTAGCGGTTTTGCCTACGAGCAGTACTTC,CASSQNPASGFAYEQYF
-,TRBJ1-2,TRBV29-1,many,TGCAGCTCCTATATACAGGGAGACTATGGCTACACCTTC,CSSYIQGDYGYTF
-,TRBJ1-3,TRBV19,many,TGTGCCACCGACACGTCTCCGGGAAACACCATATATTTT,CATDTSPGNTIYF
TRBD2,TRBJ2-2,TRBV5-6,-,TGTGCCAGCAGCTTGGCCCGCGGGGGGAACACCGGGGAGCTGTTTTTT,CASSLARGGNTGELFF
-,TRBJ1-6,TRBV5-6,-,TGTGCCAGGGGGCCCCCCATTCTCCGCTATAATTCACCCCTCCACTTT,CARGPPILRYNSPLHF
-,TRBJ1-2,TRBV3-1,few,TGTGCCAGCAGCCACCGAGGGGCGGCCTCGTTGAAGTATGGCTACACCTTC,CASSHRGAASLKYGYTF
TRBD1,TRBJ2-5,TRBV6-2/TRBV6-3,-,TGTGCCAGCAGTTACTGGGGACAGGGGGCGTATGAGACCCAGTACTTC,CASSYWGQGAYETQYF
-,TRBJ1-4,TRBV7-9,many,TGTGCCAGCAGCAACCGGCAGCTTGAAAAACTGTTTTTT,CASSNRQLEKLFF
TRBD2,TRBJ2-3,TRBV24-1,many,TGTGCCACCAGCGGGACTAGCGGCACAGATACGCAGTATTTT,CATSGTSGTDTQYF
TRBD1,TRBJ1-4,TRBV25-1,-,TGTGCCAGCAGTGAACGGGGGACAGGGATGGAAAAACTGTTTTTT,CASSERGTGMEKLFF
-,TRBJ2-7,TRBV29-1,many,TGCAGCGTTGGAGGGGACGGTGGCTACGAGCAGTACTTC,CSVGGDGGYEQYF
TRBD1,TRBJ1-1,TRBV19,few,TGTGCCAGTAGTAAAGGAGGGGCAGGGGGCAAGAGGCGCACTGAAGCTTTCTTT,CASSKGGAGGKRRTEAFF
-,TRBJ1-1,TRBV10-3,few,TGTGCCAGCAGTTACTCGGTGGCCGGGGGCGTTATGAACACTGAAGCTTTCTTT,CASSYSVAGGVMNTEAFF
-,TRBJ2-7,TRBV4-1,-,TGCGCCAGCAGCGCAGGGGACACCATTTGGGAGCAGTACTTC,CASSAGDTIWEQYF
-,TRBJ1-4,TRBV6-1,-,TGTGCCAGCACTGGGGGGACACCCTTTAGAAAACTGTTTTTT,CASTGGTPFRKLFF
-,TRBJ2-7,TRBV7-2,many,TGTGCCAGCAGCTTAGCGGACGAGCAGTACTTC,CASSLADEQYF
TRBD1,TRBJ2-7,TRBV10-3,few,TGTGCCAGCACCCTCAGGGGGATAAGCTACGAGCAGTACTTC,CASTLRGISYEQYF
-,TRBJ2-2,TRBV20-1,-,TGCAGTGCCTCCTCCCATGAGGTCGGGGAGCTGTTTTTT,CSASSHEVGELFF
TRBD1,TRBJ2-2,TRBV7-2,-,TGTGCCAGCAGCCAGCCGGGACAGGGAGTTATATGGGAGCTGTTTTTT,CASSQPGQGVIWELFF
-,TRBJ1-2,TRBV29-1,many,TGCAGCGCCATGACAGAACAATGGGGCTACACCTTC,CSAMTEQWGYTF
TRBD1,TRBJ1-5,TRBV20-1,-,TGCAGTAGGACAGGGGGTTATCAGCCCCAGCATTTT,CSRTGGYQPQHF
-,TRBJ2-7,TRBV6-5,few,TGTGCCAGCAGTTACGGGGGGTCGAGCTCCTACGAGCAGTACTTC,CASSYGGSSSYEQYF
-,TRBJ1-2,TRBV3-1,few,TGTGCCAGCAGCCAAGATGTCGACGGGGGCAGCAGCTATGGCTACACCTTC,CASSQDVDGGSSYGYTF
-,TRBJ2-7,TRBV10-3,few,TGTGCCAGCAGTTCGCAGGGGGGGCAACCCTACGAGCAGTACTTC,CASSSQGGQPYEQYF
-,TRBJ1-1,TRBV12-3/TRBV12-4,-,TGTGCCAGCAGTCTAATGTGGCAGGGGTCCCCTGAAGCTTTCTTT,CASSLMWQGSPEAFF
-,TRBJ1-1,TRBV29-1,-,TGCAGCCCCCGGGGACGGGGGGGGAAGAACACTGAAGCTTTCTTT,CSPRGRGGKNTEAFF
-,TRBJ1-6,TRBV15,many,TGTGCCACCAGCACACAGGTATTGAAGGCCCTCCACTTT,CATSTQVLKALHF
-,TRBJ1-4,TRBV12-3/TRBV12-4,many,TGTGCCAGCAGTTTGGGGGTTTCGGAAAAACTGTTTTTT,CASSLGVSEKLFF
-,TRBJ1-1,TRBV2,-,TGTGCCAGCAGTGATCGGTCCCGGACTGAAGCTTTCTTT,CASSDRSRTEAFF
-,TRBJ1-5,TRBV9,many,TGTGCCAGCAGCGTAGGGAGGGATCGTCAGCCCCAGCATTTT,CASSVGRDRQPQHF
-,TRBJ1-1,TRBV11-2,-,TGTGCCAGCAGCCAGAACCCAGGAAGCTCTGAAGCTTTCTTT,CASSQNPGSSEAFF
-,TRBJ1-1,TRBV12-3/TRBV12-4,-,TGTGCCAGCAGTTTAGCCGACAGAATGAACGACGAAGCTTTCTTT,CASSLADRMNDEAFF
-,TRBJ2-3,TRBV29-1,-,TGCAGCGTTGGCGGCGAGGGGGGGGGTACAGATACGCAGTATTTT,CSVGGEGGGTDTQYF
-,TRBJ2-3,TRBV29-1,-,TGCAGCGTCGGGGTAGATGGCCCAGATACGCAGTATTTT,CSVGVDGPDTQYF
TRBD1,TRBJ1-1,TRBV5-1,few,TGCGCCAGCAGCTCCGACAGGGCTCACACTGAAGCTTTCTTT,CASSSDRAHTEAFF
-,TRBJ2-1,TRBV5-8,-,TGTGCCAGCAGCTTTTGGCAGGGGAATTCCTACAATGAGCAGTTCTTC,CASSFWQGNSYNEQFF
TRBD2,TRBJ2-5,TRBV5-1,few,TGCGCCAGCAGCTTGGCCAAGACTAGCGGGGCCCCACAAGAGACCCAGTACTTC,CASSLAKTSGAPQETQYF
-,TRBJ1-2,TRBV30,few,TGTGCCTGGCAAACAGGGTTTATGGGCTACACCTTC,CAWQTGFMGYTF
TRBD1,TRBJ1-4,TRBV7-8,many,TGTGCCAGCAGCCGCGACAGGGCTGAAAAACTGTTTTTT,CASSRDRAEKLFF
-,TRBJ2-7,TRBV4-1,-,TGCGCCAGCAGCCAAGGATCGACAGCAGTCTACGAGCAGTACTTC,CASSQGSTAVYEQYF
TRBD1,TRBJ1-1,TRBV29-1,-,TGCAGCGCGACAGGGGCGCGGGCTTTCTTT,CSATGARAFF
-,TRBJ1-1,TRBV7-2,few,TGTGCCAGCAGCTTAGCAGGGGACCGACCTTATTTCAACACTGAAGCTTTCTTT,CASSLAGDRPYFNTEAFF